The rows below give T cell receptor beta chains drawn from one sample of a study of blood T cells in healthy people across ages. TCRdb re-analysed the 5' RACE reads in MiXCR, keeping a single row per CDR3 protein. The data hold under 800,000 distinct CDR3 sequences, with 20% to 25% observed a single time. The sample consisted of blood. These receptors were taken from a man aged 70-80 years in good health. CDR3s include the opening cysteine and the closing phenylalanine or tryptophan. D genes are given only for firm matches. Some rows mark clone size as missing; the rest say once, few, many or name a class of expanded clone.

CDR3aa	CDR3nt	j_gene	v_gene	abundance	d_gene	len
CASSYRGLNTEAFF	TGTGCCAGCAGTTACCGGGGGTTGAACACTGAAGCTTTCTTT	TRBJ1-1	TRBV6-6	many	NA	14
CSASSGHNQPQHF	TGCAGTGCTAGTTCAGGCCACAATCAGCCCCAGCATTTT	TRBJ1-5	TRBV20-1	NA	NA	13
CASSQEHPSGRIVADEQFF	TGCGCCAGCAGCCAAGAACATCCTAGCGGGAGAATAGTTGCCGATGAGCAGTTCTTC	TRBJ2-1	TRBV4-3	few	TRBD2	19
CASSLRAWEQYF	TGTGCCAGCAGCTTACGAGCGTGGGAGCAGTACTTC	TRBJ2-7	TRBV11-2	NA	NA	12
CASSVVGNGETQYF	TGTGCCAGCAGCGTAGTGGGAAATGGAGAGACCCAGTACTTC	TRBJ2-5	TRBV9	few	NA	14
CASSQGWNTEALF	TGTGCCAGCAGCCAGGGGTGGAACACTGAAGCTCTCTTT	TRBJ1-1	TRBV3-1	NA	NA	13
CATGQETQYF	TGTGCCACGGGACAGGAGACCCAGTACTTC	TRBJ2-5	TRBV28	many	TRBD1	10
CSALGRHGTGDTEAFF	TGCAGCGCACTGGGACGACATGGGACGGGAGACACTGAAGCTTTCTTT	TRBJ1-1	TRBV29-1	few	NA	16
CASSVDQTSGKGGEQFF	TGTGCCAGCAGCGTAGACCAAACTAGCGGGAAGGGCGGTGAGCAGTTCTTC	TRBJ2-1	TRBV9	NA	TRBD2	17
CASSTGTGGYTEAFF	TGTGCCAGCTCTACCGGGACAGGGGGGTACACTGAAGCTTTCTTT	TRBJ1-1	TRBV28	few	TRBD1	15
CASSLRETDTQYF	TGTGCCAGCAGCTTACGTGAAACAGATACGCAGTATTTT	TRBJ2-3	TRBV13	NA	NA	13
CASRKSGSYLSVETQYF	TGTGCCAGCAGAAAGAGTGGTAGCTACCTGTCAGTAGAGACCCAGTACTTC	TRBJ2-5	TRBV6-1	NA	NA	17
CASSLTIEQFF	TGTGCCAGCAGCTTAACTATTGAGCAGTTCTTC	TRBJ2-1	TRBV7-2	NA	NA	11
CASRETGDPYEQYF	TGTGCCAGCAGAGAGACAGGGGACCCCTACGAGCAGTACTTC	TRBJ2-7	TRBV12-3/TRBV12-4	NA	TRBD1	14
CASSLSSGRGSSYEQYF	TGCGCCAGCAGCTTGTCTAGCGGGAGGGGATCATCCTACGAGCAGTACTTC	TRBJ2-7	TRBV5-1	few	TRBD2	17
CASSQASGGTGELFF	TGTGCCAGCAGCCAAGCTAGCGGAGGTACCGGGGAGCTGTTTTTT	TRBJ2-2	TRBV4-2	few	TRBD2	15
CASSDTGGESERLFF	TGTGCCAGCAGCGACACAGGGGGCGAGAGTGAAAGACTGTTTTTT	TRBJ1-4	TRBV7-9	NA	TRBD1	15
CASSPGSGAKNIQYF	TGTGCCAGCTCACCAGGGAGCGGGGCCAAAAACATTCAGTACTTC	TRBJ2-4	TRBV18	few	NA	15
CSARDPASGTTQYF	TGCAGTGCTAGAGATCCCGCTAGCGGGACAACCCAGTACTTC	TRBJ2-5	TRBV20-1	NA	TRBD2	14
CASSPTGDRASPLHF	TGTGCCAGCTCACCTACAGGGGATCGGGCTTCACCCCTCCACTTT	TRBJ1-6	TRBV18	NA	TRBD1	15
CSARGQQRTGTQYF	TGCAGTGCTCGTGGACAACAACGTACGGGGACCCAGTACTTC	TRBJ2-5	TRBV20-1	few	NA	14
CASSTQTGNIQYF	TGTGCCAGCAGCACACAGACAGGAAACATTCAGTACTTC	TRBJ2-4	TRBV7-9	NA	NA	13
CASRIPGTSAGQYF	TGCGCCAGCAGGATACCCGGGACTAGCGCTGGGCAGTACTTC	TRBJ2-7	TRBV5-1	once	TRBD2	14
CASSKGQGETQYF	TGTGCCAGCAGTAAAGGACAGGGGGAGACCCAGTACTTC	TRBJ2-5	TRBV2	many	TRBD1	13
CASSSLAGSNEKLFF	TGTGCCAGCAGTTCGCTCGCAGGGTCTAATGAAAAACTGTTTTTT	TRBJ1-4	TRBV28	NA	NA	15
CSAFRTGDLAKNIQYF	TGCAGTGCTTTCCGCACAGGGGATTTAGCCAAAAACATTCAGTACTTC	TRBJ2-4	TRBV20-1	few	TRBD1	16
CASLVGAIEDTQYF	TGTGCCAGCCTCGTAGGGGCCATTGAGGATACGCAGTATTTT	TRBJ2-3	TRBV7-8	few	NA	14
CASSRTAPRHGYTF	TGTGCCAGCAGCCGTACTGCCCCCAGACATGGCTACACCTTC	TRBJ1-2	TRBV28	few	NA	14
CASSSSRGLSETQYF	TGTGCCAGCAGCTCTTCCAGGGGGCTCTCAGAGACCCAGTACTTC	TRBJ2-5	TRBV7-2	NA	TRBD1	15
CASGQLAGGTGELFF	TGTGCCAGCGGGCAACTAGCGGGGGGCACCGGGGAGCTGTTTTTT	TRBJ2-2	TRBV27	NA	TRBD2	15
CACSPWTGTYNEQFF	TGTGCCTGCAGCCCTTGGACAGGGACCTACAATGAGCAGTTCTTC	TRBJ2-1	TRBV7-2	few	TRBD1	15
CAITPGQGYEQYF	TGTGCCATCACCCCGGGACAGGGCTACGAGCAGTACTTC	TRBJ2-7	TRBV10-3	NA	TRBD1	13
CASSRRTLAGVNTGELFF	TGTGCCAGCAGCCGCCGAACACTAGCGGGAGTGAACACCGGGGAGCTGTTTTTT	TRBJ2-2	TRBV6-1	NA	TRBD2	18
CASSSLAGELTDTQYF	TGTGCCAGCAGTTCGCTAGCGGGAGAGCTAACAGATACGCAGTATTTT	TRBJ2-3	TRBV25-1	NA	TRBD2	16
CSVDLDSSYNEQFF	TGCAGCGTTGACCTTGACAGCTCCTACAATGAGCAGTTCTTC	TRBJ2-1	TRBV29-1	few	NA	14
CASSLFSGREQFF	TGTGCCAGCAGTCTCTTTAGCGGGAGGGAGCAGTTCTTC	TRBJ2-1	TRBV7-2	many	TRBD2	13
CASSPQGSANEKLFF	TGTGCCAGCAGCCCTCAGGGCTCCGCTAATGAAAAACTGTTTTTT	TRBJ1-4	TRBV7-2	NA	NA	15
CASSLAGVHEQYF	TGTGCCAGCAGCTTGGCGGGAGTACACGAGCAGTACTTC	TRBJ2-7	TRBV5-6	NA	NA	13
CAIRGQPQDEQFF	TGTGCCATCAGGGGCCAACCTCAGGATGAGCAGTTCTTC	TRBJ2-1	TRBV10-3	many	NA	13
CASSQGGWQNQETQYF	TGTGCCAGCAGCCAAGGGGGTTGGCAGAACCAAGAGACCCAGTACTTC	TRBJ2-5	TRBV3-1	NA	NA	16
CASSLAIGRKFYTF	TGTGCCAGCAGCTTAGCTATAGGTCGGAAATTCTACACCTTC	TRBJ1-2	TRBV7-2	NA	NA	14
CASSSTSGTPLAQFF	TGTGCCAGCAGTTCGACTAGCGGGACACCGTTGGCGCAGTTCTTC	TRBJ2-1	TRBV6-2/TRBV6-3	NA	TRBD2	15
CASSSRVRTEAFF	TGTGCCAGTAGTTCCAGGGTGAGGACTGAAGCTTTCTTT	TRBJ1-1	TRBV19	NA	NA	13
CASTQLPGYNEQFF	TGTGCCAGCACCCAGCTGCCGGGTTACAATGAGCAGTTCTTC	TRBJ2-1	TRBV7-2	many	NA	14
CASSVGGANEQFF	TGCGCCAGCAGCGTCGGGGGTGCGAATGAGCAGTTCTTC	TRBJ2-1	TRBV10-2	few	NA	13
CSARDPTSGSFGELFF	TGCAGTGCTAGAGACCCGACTAGCGGGAGTTTCGGGGAGCTGTTTTTT	TRBJ2-2	TRBV20-1	NA	TRBD2	16
CASRRTSLSYEQYF	TGTGCCAGCAGGCGGACTAGTTTGTCCTACGAGCAGTACTTC	TRBJ2-7	TRBV11-2	NA	TRBD2	14
CASSQDVAAQETQYF	TGCGCCAGCAGCCAAGATGTGGCAGCCCAAGAGACCCAGTACTTC	TRBJ2-5	TRBV4-1	NA	NA	15
CASSLRTSGRSTDTQYF	TGTGCCAGCTCACTGAGGACTAGCGGGAGAAGCACAGATACGCAGTATTTT	TRBJ2-3	TRBV18	few	TRBD2	17
CSASASGNQETQYF	TGCAGTGCTAGCGCTAGCGGGAACCAAGAGACCCAGTACTTC	TRBJ2-5	TRBV20-1	NA	TRBD2	14
CSAGTGGNTEAFF	TGCAGCGCCGGGACAGGGGGGAACACTGAAGCTTTCTTT	TRBJ1-1	TRBV29-1	few	TRBD1	13
CASTLKVKGSSTDTQYF	TGTGCCAGCACCTTAAAGGTAAAGGGGAGCAGCACAGATACGCAGTATTTT	TRBJ2-3	TRBV13	NA	NA	17
CATRDTGTSGNSEQFF	TGTGCCACCAGAGATACCGGGACTAGCGGGAACAGTGAGCAGTTCTTC	TRBJ2-1	TRBV15	few	TRBD2	16